Below, 20 T cell receptor beta chains from the same sample are listed, as sequenced in a study of T cell repertoires in cytomegalovirus infection. A single record per CDR3 protein comes from TCRdb applying MiXCR to the reads. Of roughly 200,000 distinct CDR3 sequences detected, roughly 9.8% appear once; the ten largest clones hold approximately 4.2%. The specimen sequenced was PBMCs. The receptors were sampled from a human donor in good health (CMV status not recorded). Some clones in this sample may be carry-over from other donors' samples.

The chain uses TRBV5-4 and TRBJ2-5; 10 bases align to TRBD1. CDR3 length equals 15 residues. Per germline, CDR1 SGHNT and CDR2 YYREEE (reference sequence). V was pared by 4 bases and J by 5 bases, with 8 bases of the junction left unmatched. CDR3 in DNA: TGTGCCAGCAGCGGCCGGGACAGGGGTTTGGAGACCCAGTACTTC. Translating it yields CASSGRDRGLETQYF.

The chain employs TRBV29-1 and TRBJ2-7; the D call may be TRBD1 or TRBD2 (5 bases each). V shed 6 bases and J shed 3 bases, with 18 bases lying between them. The germline V gene has CDR1 SQVTM and CDR2 ANQGSEA. The CDR3 length is 14 residues. CDR3 DNA: TGCAGCGTCGCCAACCCCGGGACCCGCTACGAGCAGTACTTC. The encoded protein is CSVANPGTRYEQYF.

In this sample, this clonotype turned up many times. This chain links TRBV6-1 with TRBJ1-5; D unresolved. The length of the CDR3 is 14 residues. The V and J ends lost 6 bases and 2 bases respectively, with 11 bases between them. Germline CDR1 is MNHNS and CDR2 is SASEGT. CDR3 bases: TGTGCCAGCAGCCCAGGACTGGGCAATCAGCCCCAGCATTTT. Translating gives CASSPGLGNQPQHF.

This clonotype was detected a few times. The chain has TRBV19 and TRBJ2-2, with 7 nucleotides matching TRBD2. Trimming removed 6 bases from V and 6 bases from J; junction bases left unmatched: 16. Per germline, CDR1 LNHDA and CDR2 SQIVND (reference sequence). This CDR3 region has 17 residues. This CDR3 reads CASRPLVGGREPGELFF. CDR3 nucleotides: TGTGCCAGTAGGCCCCTGGTCGGCGGGAGAGAACCCGGGGAGCTGTTTTTT.

This clonotype occurred many times. This chain joins TRBV28 and TRBJ2-1; D unresolved. This CDR3 is built from 13 residues. CDR1 and CDR2 (germline): MDHEN, SYDVKM. V was cut by 3 bases and J by 4 bases, with 7 bases left in between. CDR3 bases: TGTGCCAGCAGTTTTCAGGTATACAATGAGCAGTTCTTC. Protein sequence: CASSFQVYNEQFF.

This clonotype was recorded at least ten times. The rearrangement links TRBV7-8 to TRBJ2-7; TRBD2 matches 12 bases. CDR1 and CDR2 from the germline V gene are SGHVS and FQNEAQ. The CDR3 consists of 17 residues. V shed 0 bases and J 0 bases; nucleotides not matched to a gene: 3. This chain's CDR3 is CASSLALTSGSSYEQYF. CDR3 DNA sequence: TGTGCCAGCAGCTTAGCCCTGACTAGCGGGAGCTCCTACGAGCAGTACTTC.

This clonotype was seen many times. In DNA form, the CDR3 reads TGCGCCAGCAGCTGGACAGGGGAGCCCACCGGGGAGCTGTTTTTT. Translated: CASSWTGEPTGELFF. The J gene is TRBJ2-2, the V gene TRBV5-1; 9 positions match TRBD1. CDR3 length equals 15 residues. Germline V gene data show CDR1 as SGHRS and CDR2 as YFSETQ. After removal of 3 bases from V and 4 bases from J, the junction contained 4 bases not matched to a gene.

This clonotype showed up many times. The V call is TRBV20-1, the J call TRBJ2-1, with 8 bases matching TRBD2. V was clipped by 3 bases and J by 2 bases; unmatched bases: 6. This CDR3 region has 15 residues. Per the germline V gene, CDR1 is DFQATT and CDR2 is SNEGSKA (reference sequence). CDR3 DNA: TGCAGTGCTAGTGTAGCGGGAAGAACCTACAATGAGCAGTTCTTC. Protein: CSASVAGRTYNEQFF.

Many counts were recorded for this clonotype. V usage is TRBV12-5 and J usage is TRBJ2-3; 7 bases map to TRBD1. Germline values: CDR1 LGHNT, CDR2 FRNRAP. Germline trimming cut 6 bases from V and 0 bases from J; bases unmatched to any gene: 9. The CDR3 loop spans 16 amino acids. The CDR3 nucleotides are TGTGCTAGTGGCTCCGGGACAGTATCTAGCACAGATACGCAGTATTTT. Translation: CASGSGTVSSTDTQYF.

This clonotype was detected many times. The V call is TRBV19, the J call TRBJ2-4, with a tentative D call TRBD2 (6 bases). Germline V gene lookup returns CDR1 LNHDA and CDR2 SQIVND (reference sequence). CDR3 length equals 13 residues. V was cut by 2 bases and J by 7 bases, with 9 bases left in between. In DNA, the CDR3 is TGTGCCAGTAGTATAAGCGGGTGGAACATTCAGTACTTC. Amino acid sequence: CASSISGWNIQYF.

The sample holds a few counts of this clonotype. The V gene is TRBV19, the J gene TRBJ1-2; 7 positions agree with TRBD1. J gave up 3 bases and V 6 bases, and 4 bases lay outside the gene matches. The CDR3 runs 13 residues. The germline V gene encodes CDR1 LNHDA and CDR2 SQIVND (reference sequence). For the CDR3, the DNA is TGTGCCAGTAGCGACAGGGTTGACTATGGCTACACCTTC. Its protein product is CASSDRVDYGYTF.

A few counts support this clonotype. This chain connects TRBV18 to TRBJ2-7, with unresolved D. CDR1 and CDR2 from the germline V gene are KGHSH and LQKENI. With 3 bases removed from V and 3 bases from J, the gap between germline ends came to 15 bases. The CDR3 is made up of 15 amino acids. The CDR3 region has the DNA TGTGCCAGCTCACCTAGGGTTTACGTCAACTACGAGCAGTACTTC. This sequence encodes CASSPRVYVNYEQYF. Complete variable domain (other parts from reference TRBV18 and TRBJ2-7): NAGVMQNPRHLVRRRGQEARLRCSPMKGHSHVYWYRQLPEEGLKFMVYLQKENIIDESGMPKERFSAEFPKEGPSILRIQQVVRGDSAAYFCASSPRVYVNYEQYFGPGTRLTVT.

The chain couples TRBV12-3 or TRBV12-4 to TRBJ2-7, with D perhaps matching TRBD1 (6 bases). The length of the CDR3 is 13 residues. Trimming pared 4 bases from V and 3 bases from J, leaving 10 bases between. This chain's CDR3 is CASSSRQDYEQYF. CDR3 in DNA: TGTGCCAGCAGTTCTCGACAGGACTACGAGCAGTACTTC.

The chain couples TRBV5-1 to TRBJ1-1; D is possibly TRBD1 (6 bases). Germline loops: CDR1 SGHRS, CDR2 YFSETQ. The V end was cut by 2 bases, the J end by 8 bases, with 13 bases between. The CDR3 length is 13 residues. DNA for the CDR3: TGCGCCAGCAGCTTTCAGGGGTTCGGCGAAGCTTTCTTT. Amino acids: CASSFQGFGEAFF.

Many counts were recorded for this clonotype. This chain joins TRBV7-2 and TRBJ1-3; D ambiguous. Germline V CDR1 and CDR2: SGHTA, FQGNSA. CDR3 length: 14 amino acids. Trimming removed 2 bases from V and 10 bases from J, with 15 bases in between. The CDR3 loop is CASSLPGTSGTIYF. CDR3 coding DNA: TGTGCCAGCAGCTTACCTGGAACATCTGGGACCATATATTTT. Together with reference TRBV7-2 and TRBJ1-3, the CDR3 gives the full variable domain: GAGVSQSPSNKVTEKGKDVELRCDPISGHTALYWYRQSLGQGLEFLIYFQGNSAPDKSGLPSDRFSAERTGGSVSTLTIQRTQQEDSAVYLCASSLPGTSGTIYFGEGSWLTVV.

This clonotype was counted at least ten times. V gene TRBV5-6 combines with J gene TRBJ2-2; D gene unclear. Germline V gene data show CDR1 as SGHDT and CDR2 as YYEEEE. V lost 4 bases, J lost 1 base, and 5 bases lay in between. This CDR3 is built from 13 residues. CDR3 region: CASSLQNTGELFF. The CDR3 DNA reads TGTGCCAGCAGCCTTCAGAACACCGGGGAGCTGTTTTTT.

This clonotype was detected a few times. The CDR3 reads CASSEWGDTDTQYF. In DNA form, the CDR3 reads TGCGCCAGCAGTGAATGGGGGGACACAGATACGCAGTATTTT. This chain joins TRBV10-1 and TRBJ2-3; D possibly corresponds to TRBD2 (6 bases). Trimming took 3 bases from V and 2 from J, leaving 9 bases between them. This CDR3 contains 14 residues. Germline V gives CDR1 WNHNN, CDR2 SYGVQD (reference sequence).

This clonotype was picked up many times. The CDR3 DNA sequence: TGTGCCAGCAGTCGGGGGGAGTACAATGAGCAGTTCTTC. This translates into CASSRGEYNEQFF. This chain links TRBV7-6 with TRBJ2-1, with TRBD2 matching over 7 bases. This CDR3 has 13 residues. V was pared by 6 bases and J by 4 bases, with 3 bases of the junction left unmatched. Per germline, CDR1 SGHVS and CDR2 FNYEAQ.

The chain joins TRBV6-6 to TRBJ2-7; 11 bases agree with TRBD1. Germline assignment: CDR1 MNHNY and CDR2 SVGAGI (reference sequence). The CDR3 length is 15 residues. V lost 8 bases and J lost 3; bases outside the gene matches: 9. In DNA, the CDR3 is TGTGCCAGCGTATCGTCCGGGACAGGGGGCTACGAGCAGTACTTC. This gives the protein CASVSSGTGGYEQYF.

A few counts support this clonotype. The genes are TRBV7-3 and TRBJ1-1, with a weak D call TRBD1 (6 bases). Germline loops: CDR1 SGHTA, CDR2 FQGTGA. The CDR3 extends over 16 amino acids. The ends were cut back, 1 base at V and 5 bases at J, with 17 bases in the middle. CDR3 amino acids: CASSLNPTGLRTEAFF. The CDR3 bases are TGTGCCAGCAGCTTAAACCCGACAGGTTTACGTACTGAAGCTTTCTTT.